This record concerns one T cell receptor beta chain sequence. This clone was detected only a few times. The specificity of this receptor is unknown. Base qualities are missing; no much larger clone stands one base away. This entry belongs to a study of metastatic and nonmetastatic thyroid tumors (dated by TCRdb to about 2020). Describing the broader study: Repertoires were compared across peripheral blood and tumor or nodule tissue samples from malignant and benign thyroid patients. Summary of the overall study and its limitations: In both blood and tumor samples, malignant tumors were reported to have significantly higher TCR beta diversity than benign nodules.

Trimming costs V 1 base and J 5 bases, and their ends lie 9 bases apart. Spanning cysteine to phenylalanine, the CDR3 consists of 15 amino acids. CDR3 DNA is the only sequence kept; it has 45 bases, read in frame from the first base. The germline V gene yields LGHNA for CDR1 and YNFKEQ for CDR2. Library generation was performed with PCR. Reads for this sample came from an Illumina HiSeq 4000. High-throughput sequencing was used to profile the TCR beta-chain CDR3 region of each patient. The original methods were these. A classifier to discriminate distant-metastatic papillary thyroid cancer patients was built from CDR3 differences across clinicopathological groups. The Shannon index was used to measure repertoire diversity, and the Morisita-Horn index was used to measure how similar tumor and blood repertoires were. TCRdb reprocessed the public reads (quality trimming at Q25 with fastp, clone calling with MiXCR) and kept in-frame beta chains. Clone size and V and J calls follow TCRdb, not the original study. This sample lists some 15,000 clones; more than 20% were detected once. Of the sample, roughly a tenth is held by the ten largest clones.

None of the patients had been given any treatment before thyroid surgery. Using T-cell receptor beta sequencing, the study looked back at clinical samples from patients collected from about 2011 to 2019. The rearrangement combines TRBV4-2 with TRBJ1-6; tentative D gene TRBD1, with 5 bases matching. The sample was adjacent normal tissue. This receptor was taken from a female donor with papillary thyroid cancer or a benign thyroid nodule (not recorded which). Some clones in this sample may be carry-over from other donors' samples. The sequence in DNA is TGTGCCAGCAGCCAAGTTGGGGGGGATAATTCACCCCTCCACTTT. Translated, this gives CASSQVGGDNSPLHF.